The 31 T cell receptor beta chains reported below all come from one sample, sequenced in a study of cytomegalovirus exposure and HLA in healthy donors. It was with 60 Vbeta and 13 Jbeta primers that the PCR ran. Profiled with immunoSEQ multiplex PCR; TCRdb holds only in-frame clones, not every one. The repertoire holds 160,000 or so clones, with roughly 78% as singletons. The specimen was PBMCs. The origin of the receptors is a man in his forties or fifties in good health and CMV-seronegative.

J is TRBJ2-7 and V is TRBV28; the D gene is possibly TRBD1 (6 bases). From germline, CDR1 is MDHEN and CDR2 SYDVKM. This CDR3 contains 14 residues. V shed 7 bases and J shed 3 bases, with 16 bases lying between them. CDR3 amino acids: CASNPGQRDYEQYF. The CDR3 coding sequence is TGTGCCAGCAACCCTGGACAGAGAGACTACGAGCAGTACTTC.

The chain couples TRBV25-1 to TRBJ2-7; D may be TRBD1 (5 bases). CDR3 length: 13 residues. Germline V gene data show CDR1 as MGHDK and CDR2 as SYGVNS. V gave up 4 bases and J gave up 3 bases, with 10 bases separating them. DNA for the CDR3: TGTGCCAGCAGTGCGACAGTAAGCTACGAGCAGTACTTC. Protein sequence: CASSATVSYEQYF.

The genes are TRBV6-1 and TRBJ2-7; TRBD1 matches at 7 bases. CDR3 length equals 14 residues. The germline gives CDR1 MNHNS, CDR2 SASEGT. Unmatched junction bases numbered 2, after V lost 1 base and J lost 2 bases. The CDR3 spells CASSEGGQTYEQYF. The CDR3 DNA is TGTGCCAGCAGTGAAGGGGGACAGACCTACGAGCAGTACTTC.

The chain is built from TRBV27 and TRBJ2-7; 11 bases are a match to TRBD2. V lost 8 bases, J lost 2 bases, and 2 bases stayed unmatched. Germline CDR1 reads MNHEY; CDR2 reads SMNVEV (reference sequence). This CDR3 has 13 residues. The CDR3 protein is CASGGLAAYEQYF. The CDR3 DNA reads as TGTGCCAGCGGGGGACTAGCGGCCTACGAGCAGTACTTC.

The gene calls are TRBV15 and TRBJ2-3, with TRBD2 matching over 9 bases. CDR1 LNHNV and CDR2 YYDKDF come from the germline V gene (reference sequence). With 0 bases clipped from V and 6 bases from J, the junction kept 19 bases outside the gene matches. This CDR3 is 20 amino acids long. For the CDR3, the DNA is TGTGCCACCAGCAGAGATGTTTCTGCGGGAGGGCCCGGGGGGTTGGATACGCAGTATTTT. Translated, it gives CATSRDVSAGGPGGLDTQYF.

The DNA for the CDR3 is TGTGCCAGCAGTAAATGGGGGGGAGATACGCAGTATTTT. It codes for CASSKWGGDTQYF. The chain recombines TRBV6-1 with TRBJ2-3; 7 positions agree with TRBD2. Germline V gene data show CDR1 as MNHNS and CDR2 as SASEGT. V shed 5 bases, J shed 5 bases, and the junction held 4 bases outside the gene matches. The CDR3 sequence is 13 residues long.

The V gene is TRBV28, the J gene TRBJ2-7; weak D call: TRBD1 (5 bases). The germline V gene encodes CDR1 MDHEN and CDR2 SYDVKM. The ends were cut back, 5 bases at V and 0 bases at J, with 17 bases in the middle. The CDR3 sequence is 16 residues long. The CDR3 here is CASSAFRVQGSYEQYF. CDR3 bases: TGTGCCAGCAGTGCGTTCCGGGTCCAGGGCTCCTACGAGCAGTACTTC. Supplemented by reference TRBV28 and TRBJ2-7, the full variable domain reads DVKVTQSSRYLVKRTGEKVFLECVQDMDHENMFWYRQDPGLGLRLIYFSYDVKMKEKGDIPEGYSVSREKKERFSLILESASTNQTSMYLCASSAFRVQGSYEQYFGPGTRLTVT.

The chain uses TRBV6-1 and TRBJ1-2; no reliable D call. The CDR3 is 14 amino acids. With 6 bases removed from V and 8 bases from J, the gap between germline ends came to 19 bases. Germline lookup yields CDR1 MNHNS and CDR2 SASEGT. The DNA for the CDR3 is TGTGCCAGCAGGCCCCGGTCGGCGGTCTCGGGCTACACCTTC. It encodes CASRPRSAVSGYTF.

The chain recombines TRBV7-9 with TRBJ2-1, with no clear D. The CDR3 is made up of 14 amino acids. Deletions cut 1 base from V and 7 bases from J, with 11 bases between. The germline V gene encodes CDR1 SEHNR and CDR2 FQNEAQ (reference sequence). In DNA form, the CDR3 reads TGTGCCAGCAGCTTAGAAGCGAAGTCAAATGAGCAGTTCTTC. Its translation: CASSLEAKSNEQFF.

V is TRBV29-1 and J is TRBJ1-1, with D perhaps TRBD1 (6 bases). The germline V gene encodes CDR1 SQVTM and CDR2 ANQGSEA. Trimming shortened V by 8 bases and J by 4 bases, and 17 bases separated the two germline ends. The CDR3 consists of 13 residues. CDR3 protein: CSSRGGPSTEAFF. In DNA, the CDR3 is TGCAGCTCGAGGGGGGGGCCTTCCACTGAAGCTTTCTTT.

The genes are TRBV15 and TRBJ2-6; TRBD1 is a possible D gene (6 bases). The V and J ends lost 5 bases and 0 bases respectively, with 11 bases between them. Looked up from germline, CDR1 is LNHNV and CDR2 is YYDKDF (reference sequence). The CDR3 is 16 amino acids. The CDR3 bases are TGTGCCACCAGCGGAGGACAGCCCTCTGGGGCCAACGTCCTGACTTTC. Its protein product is CATSGGQPSGANVLTF.

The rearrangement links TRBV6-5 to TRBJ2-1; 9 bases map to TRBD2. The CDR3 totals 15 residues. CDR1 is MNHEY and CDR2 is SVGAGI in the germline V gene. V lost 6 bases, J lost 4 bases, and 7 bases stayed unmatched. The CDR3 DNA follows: TGTGCCAGCAGCCCGGGACTAGCAGATTACAATGAGCAGTTCTTC. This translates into CASSPGLADYNEQFF.

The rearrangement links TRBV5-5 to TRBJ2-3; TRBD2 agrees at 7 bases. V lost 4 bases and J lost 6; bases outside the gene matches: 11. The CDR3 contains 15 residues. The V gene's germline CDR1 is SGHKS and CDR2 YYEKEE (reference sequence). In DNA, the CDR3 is TGTGCCAGCAGCCCAGACGGTTCGCGGGGGGATACGCAGTATTTT. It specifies CASSPDGSRGDTQYF.

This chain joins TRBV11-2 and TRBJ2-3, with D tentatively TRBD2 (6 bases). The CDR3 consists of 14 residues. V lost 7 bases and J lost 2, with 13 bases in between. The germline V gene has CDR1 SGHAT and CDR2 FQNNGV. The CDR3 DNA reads TGTGCCAGCACCGGGAGTTATGTCACAGATACGCAGTATTTT. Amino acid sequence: CASTGSYVTDTQYF.

The CDR3 sequence: CASSLGGPGVRTEAFF. The CDR3 coding sequence is TGTGCCAGCAGCTTAGGGGGGCCAGGGGTAAGGACTGAAGCTTTCTTT. This chain links TRBV7-2 with TRBJ1-1; possibly TRBD1 for D (6 bases). Germline V gives CDR1 SGHTA, CDR2 FQGNSA. Trimming removed 1 base from V and 5 bases from J, with 17 bases in between. The CDR3 length is 16 residues.

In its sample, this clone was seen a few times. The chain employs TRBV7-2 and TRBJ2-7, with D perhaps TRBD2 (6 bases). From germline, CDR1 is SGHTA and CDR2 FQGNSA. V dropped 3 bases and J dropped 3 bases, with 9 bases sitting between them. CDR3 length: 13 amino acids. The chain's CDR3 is CASSFQGLYEQYF. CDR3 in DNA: TGTGCCAGCAGCTTTCAGGGACTCTACGAGCAGTACTTC.

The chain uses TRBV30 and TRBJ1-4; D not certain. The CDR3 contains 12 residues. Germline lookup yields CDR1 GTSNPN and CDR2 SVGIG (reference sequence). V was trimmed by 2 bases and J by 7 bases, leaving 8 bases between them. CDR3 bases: TGTGCCTGGAGTCGGGGAGGTGAAAAACTGTTTTTT. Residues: CAWSRGGEKLFF.

The DNA of the CDR3 is TGTGCCAGCAGCTTCCAGTCCCTCCTCCCAGATACGCAGTATTTT. Its protein is CASSFQSLLPDTQYF. The chain employs TRBV5-4 and TRBJ2-3, with D unresolved. Germline V lookup: CDR1 SGHNT, CDR2 YYREEE (reference sequence). Trimming took off 2 bases at V and 4 bases at J, with 14 bases between the two ends. The CDR3 runs 15 residues.

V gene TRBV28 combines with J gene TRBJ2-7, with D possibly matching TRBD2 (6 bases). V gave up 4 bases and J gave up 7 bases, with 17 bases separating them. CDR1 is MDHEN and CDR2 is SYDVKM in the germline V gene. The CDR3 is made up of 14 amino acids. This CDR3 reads CASSSLAFLLEQYF. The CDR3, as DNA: TGTGCCAGCAGTTCACTAGCCTTCCTTCTTGAGCAGTACTTC.

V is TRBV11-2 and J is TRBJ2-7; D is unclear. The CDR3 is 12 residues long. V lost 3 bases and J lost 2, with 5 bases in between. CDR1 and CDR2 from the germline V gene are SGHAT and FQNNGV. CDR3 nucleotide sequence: TGTGCCAGCAGCTTCCGTCCCTACGAGCAGTACTTC. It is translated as CASSFRPYEQYF.

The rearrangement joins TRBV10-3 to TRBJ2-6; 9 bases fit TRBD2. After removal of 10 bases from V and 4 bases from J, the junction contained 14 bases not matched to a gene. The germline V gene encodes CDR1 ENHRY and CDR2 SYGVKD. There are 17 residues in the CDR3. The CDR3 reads CATSSGAIDSGANVLTF. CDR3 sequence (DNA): TGTGCCACCTCTAGCGGGGCCATAGACTCCGGGGCCAACGTCCTGACTTTC.

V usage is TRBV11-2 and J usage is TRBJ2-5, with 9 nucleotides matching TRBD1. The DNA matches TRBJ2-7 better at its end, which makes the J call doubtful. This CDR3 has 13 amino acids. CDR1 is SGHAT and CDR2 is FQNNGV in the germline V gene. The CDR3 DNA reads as TGTGCCAGCAACGGGGACAGGGATGACGAGCAGTACTTC. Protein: CASNGDRDDEQYF.

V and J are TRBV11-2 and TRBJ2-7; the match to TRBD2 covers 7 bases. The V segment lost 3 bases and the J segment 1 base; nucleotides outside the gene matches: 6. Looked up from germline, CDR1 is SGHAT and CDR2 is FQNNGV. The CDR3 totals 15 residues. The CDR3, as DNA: TGTGCCAGCAGCTTGGGGGGGGTTAGATCCTACGAGCAGTACTTC. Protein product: CASSLGGVRSYEQYF.

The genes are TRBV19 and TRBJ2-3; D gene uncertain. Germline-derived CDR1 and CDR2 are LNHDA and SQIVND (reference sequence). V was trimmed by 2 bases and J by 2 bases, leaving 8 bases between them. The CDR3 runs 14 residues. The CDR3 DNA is TGTGCCAGTAGTATACAACTCCTCACAGATACGCAGTATTTT. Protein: CASSIQLLTDTQYF.

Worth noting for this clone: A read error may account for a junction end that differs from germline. CDR3 amino acids: CVSSLKAPDNSPLHF. CDR3 DNA sequence: TGTGTCAGCAGTTTGAAAGCGCCGGATAATTCACCCCTCCACTTT. V usage is TRBV27 and J usage is TRBJ1-6; D unclear. Germline CDR1 MNHEY, CDR2 SMNVEV (reference sequence). This CDR3 contains 15 residues.

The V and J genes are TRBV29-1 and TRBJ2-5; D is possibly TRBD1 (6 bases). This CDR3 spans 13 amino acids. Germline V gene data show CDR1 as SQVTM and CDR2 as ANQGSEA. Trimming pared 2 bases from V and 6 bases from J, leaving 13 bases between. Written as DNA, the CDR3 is TGCAGCGTTGAACGGCCAGGGGAAAAGACCCAGTACTTC. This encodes CSVERPGEKTQYF.

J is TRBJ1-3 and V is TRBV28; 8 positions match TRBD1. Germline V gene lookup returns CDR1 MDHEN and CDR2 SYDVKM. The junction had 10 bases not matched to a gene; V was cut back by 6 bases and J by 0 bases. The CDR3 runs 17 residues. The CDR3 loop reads CASSPAGQVISGNTIYF. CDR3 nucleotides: TGTGCCAGCAGCCCGGCGGGACAGGTTATCTCTGGAAACACCATATATTTT.

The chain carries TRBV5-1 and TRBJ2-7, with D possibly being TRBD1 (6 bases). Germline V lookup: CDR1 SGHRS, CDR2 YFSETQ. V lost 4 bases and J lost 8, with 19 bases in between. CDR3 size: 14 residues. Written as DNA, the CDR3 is TGCGCCAGCAGCGGCCTCACAGGGTCTCCGAAGCAGTACTTC. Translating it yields CASSGLTGSPKQYF.

The CDR3 nucleotides are TGTGCCAGCAGCTTAGCTAGCGGGAGTGCCGATACGCAGTATTTT. The encoded protein is CASSLASGSADTQYF. The chain uses TRBV7-6 and TRBJ2-3, with 9 bases lining up with TRBD2. This CDR3 comprises 15 residues. V was pared by 0 bases and J by 6 bases, with 4 bases of the junction left unmatched. CDR1 SGHVS and CDR2 FNYEAQ come from the germline V gene.

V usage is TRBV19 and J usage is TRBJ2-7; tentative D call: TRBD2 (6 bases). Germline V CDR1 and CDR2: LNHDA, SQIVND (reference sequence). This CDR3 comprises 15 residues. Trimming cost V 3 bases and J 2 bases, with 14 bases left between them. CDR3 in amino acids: CASSIAWGDAYEQYF. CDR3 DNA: TGTGCCAGTAGTATCGCTTGGGGGGACGCCTACGAGCAGTACTTC. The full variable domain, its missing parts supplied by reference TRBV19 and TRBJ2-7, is DGGITQSPKYLFRKEGQNVTLSCEQNLNHDAMYWYRQDPGQGLRLIYYSQIVNDFQKGDIAEGYSVSREKKESFPLTVTSAQKNPTAFYLCASSIAWGDAYEQYFGPGTRLTVT.

CDR3 DNA: TGTGCCAGCAGTTCCCCGGGACAGAGGGTCGAGCAGTACTTC. Encoded protein: CASSSPGQRVEQYF. The V call is TRBV27, the J call TRBJ2-7; 7 bases align to TRBD1. V lost 4 bases, J lost 6 bases, and 9 bases stayed unmatched. Germline V CDR1 and CDR2: MNHEY, SMNVEV (reference sequence). The length of the CDR3 is 14 residues.